The rows below give T cell receptor beta chains drawn from one sample of a study of blood T cell repertoires in COVID-19. Some clones are missing from TCRdb's copy, which holds only in-frame ones; the method was immunoSEQ multiplex PCR. The profile shows roughly 250,000 clones, 75% to 90% of them singletons. The sequencing input was peripheral blood. All receptors derive from a woman in her 40s with acute or convalescent COVID-19. Both conserved end residues are part of each CDR3. Fields, in order: D gene, clone size, J gene, V gene, CDR3 protein, CDR3 DNA. A D gene is named only where the DNA matches it firmly. Clone sizes are given selectively: once, few, many, or a class where the clone is expanded.

.	.	TRBJ2-1	TRBV6-4	CASSDSSDPYNEQFF	TGTGCCAGCAGTGACTCCAGCGACCCCTACAATGAGCAGTTCTTC
TRBD2	.	TRBJ2-1	TRBV7-3	CASSPVGGGAFYNEQFF	TGTGCCAGCAGCCCCGTGGGCGGGGGGGCCTTCTACAATGAGCAGTTCTTC
TRBD1	.	TRBJ2-2	TRBV9	CASSVDRGVAGELFF	TGTGCCAGCAGCGTAGACAGGGGAGTAGCCGGGGAGCTGTTTTTT
.	.	TRBJ2-1	TRBV29-1	CSVEIAGGPYNEQFF	TGCAGCGTTGAGATAGCAGGGGGGCCCTACAATGAGCAGTTCTTC
.	few	TRBJ1-1	TRBV18	CASSFPGLNTEAFF	TGTGCCAGCTCCTTCCCAGGCCTGAACACTGAAGCTTTCTTT
.	.	TRBJ2-3	TRBV19	CASSILAGITDTQYF	TGTGCCAGTAGTATTCTTGCAGGGATCACAGATACGCAGTATTTT
TRBD1	.	TRBJ1-4	TRBV5-5	CASSARDSLTNEKLFF	TGTGCCAGCAGCGCCCGGGACAGTTTAACTAATGAAAAACTGTTTTTT
.	.	TRBJ2-3	TRBV7-5	CARSFSWTSGGEDTQYF	TGTGCCAGAAGCTTCTCATGGACTAGCGGGGGGGAAGATACGCAGTATTTT
.	.	TRBJ1-2	TRBV5-1	CASSTEGRQNYGYTF	TGCGCCAGCAGCACCGAAGGCCGACAGAACTATGGCTACACCTTC
TRBD1	.	TRBJ1-4	TRBV12-5	CASGLVFWTGKNLGNEKLFF	TGTGCTAGTGGTTTGGTCTTTTGGACAGGGAAGAATTTAGGTAATGAAAAACTGTTTTTT
.	many	TRBJ2-2	TRBV28	CASKDRNTGELFF	TGTGCCAGCAAGGACAGGAACACCGGGGAGCTGTTTTTT
TRBD1	.	TRBJ1-5	TRBV20-1	CSASDIVTGAAQPQHF	TGCAGTGCTAGTGATATAGTGACAGGGGCAGCCCAGCCCCAGCATTTT
.	.	TRBJ1-1	TRBV11-3	CASSLYRDTEAFF	TGTGCCAGCAGCTTATACAGGGACACTGAAGCTTTCTTT
.	.	TRBJ2-2	TRBV6-6	CASSYFGAGELFF	TGTGCCAGCAGTTACTTCGGGGCCGGGGAGCTGTTTTTT
TRBD1	.	TRBJ1-2	TRBV27	CASSYDRGRHGYTF	TGTGCCAGCAGCTATGACAGGGGAAGGCATGGCTACACCTTC
.	.	TRBJ1-1	TRBV11-2	CASSPRPGVGTEAFF	TGTGCCAGCAGCCCGCGTCCAGGGGTTGGGACTGAAGCTTTCTTT
TRBD1	once	TRBJ1-1	TRBV10-3	CAISGRKGAGTEAFF	TGTGCCATCAGCGGGAGAAAGGGGGCGGGCACTGAAGCTTTCTTT
.	.	TRBJ1-2	TRBV4-1	CASSQTFQEGGYTF	TGCGCCAGCAGCCAAACGTTCCAAGAGGGTGGCTACACCTTC
.	.	TRBJ1-1	TRBV14	CASSQFRTPNTEAFF	TGTGCCAGCAGCCAGTTTCGGACACCGAACACTGAAGCTTTCTTT
.	once	TRBJ2-1	TRBV2	CASIKASSYNEQFF	TGTGCCAGCATAAAGGCTAGCTCCTACAATGAGCAGTTCTTC
TRBD2	.	TRBJ2-1	TRBV7-2	CASSLGLAGGLNEQFF	TGTGCCAGCAGCTTAGGGCTAGCGGGGGGTCTCAATGAGCAGTTCTTC
TRBD1	.	TRBJ2-4	TRBV25-1	CASSEVDRDIQYF	TGTGCCAGCAGTGAAGTGGACAGGGACATTCAGTACTTC
.	.	TRBJ2-2	TRBV9	CASSAPSGIGTGELFF	TGTGCCAGCAGCGCACCTTCAGGGATTGGCACCGGGGAGCTGTTTTTT
.	.	TRBJ2-1	TRBV20-1	CSARGDIAQFF	TGCAGTGCTAGAGGGGACATAGCGCAGTTCTTC
.	.	TRBJ1-5	TRBV10-3	CAIQTYSNQPQHF	TGTGCCATCCAAACATATAGCAATCAGCCCCAGCATTTT
.	once	TRBJ1-6	TRBV6-1	CASSELLTDSPLHF	TGTGCCAGCAGTGAACTCTTGACAGATTCACCCCTCCACTTT
.	.	TRBJ1-3	TRBV29-1	CSVEDPQGRSGNTIYF	TGCAGCGTTGAAGATCCGCAGGGGCGATCTGGAAACACCATATATTTT
TRBD2	.	TRBJ2-3	TRBV9	CASSTPGLAGGGTDTQYF	TGTGCCAGCAGCACACCGGGACTAGCGGGGGGCGGCACAGATACGCAGTATTTT
.	.	TRBJ2-3	TRBV6-5	CASSPAGSTDTQYF	TGTGCCAGCAGTCCCGCGGGGTCCACAGATACGCAGTATTTT
.	.	TRBJ2-2	TRBV24-1	CATSDLRGAPGELFF	TGTGCCACCAGTGATTTGCGAGGCGCCCCCGGGGAGCTGTTTTTT
.	.	TRBJ1-1	TRBV5-5	CASSLRSLEAFF	TGTGCCAGCAGCTTAAGGAGCCTTGAAGCTTTCTTT
.	.	TRBJ1-2	TRBV7-9	CASSLGTPGYGYTF	TGTGCCAGCAGCTTAGGGACACCCGGCTATGGCTACACCTTC
TRBD1	.	TRBJ1-1	TRBV18	CASSPRQGEAFF	TGTGCCAGCTCACCTCGACAGGGCGAAGCTTTCTTT
TRBD1	.	TRBJ1-1	TRBV5-1	CASSLGDRGRFF	TGCGCCAGCAGCTTGGGGGACAGGGGGCGTTTCTTT
.	.	TRBJ1-1	TRBV10-3	CAISVGGTNTEAFF	TGTGCCATCAGTGTGGGAGGGACCAACACTGAAGCTTTCTTT
.	.	TRBJ1-4	TRBV6-5	CASSYSRLGSAEKLFF	TGTGCCAGCAGTTACTCGCGACTAGGGTCGGCAGAAAAACTGTTTTTT
.	once	TRBJ1-5	TRBV2	CASRPDSLNQPQHF	TGTGCCAGCAGACCGGACAGCCTCAATCAGCCCCAGCATTTT
.	few	TRBJ1-2	TRBV19	CASKPVVEGRYYGYTF	TGTGCCAGTAAACCCGTGGTGGAGGGGAGATACTATGGCTACACCTTC
.	.	TRBJ2-1	TRBV6-5	CASRSPGVEQFF	TGTGCCAGCAGGTCTCCAGGGGTTGAGCAGTTCTTC
.	.	TRBJ1-1	TRBV5-6	CASSLLGGQMRSTEAFF	TGTGCCAGCAGCTTGTTGGGGGGGCAAATGAGAAGCACTGAAGCTTTCTTT
.	.	TRBJ2-6	TRBV7-2	CASSFPRLTGSGANVLTF	TGTGCCAGCAGCTTCCCCCGTTTAACAGGCTCTGGGGCCAACGTCCTGACTTTC
.	few	TRBJ1-1	TRBV3-1/TRBV3-2	CASSLKTVNTEAFF	TGTGCCAGCAGCCTCAAGACAGTGAACACTGAAGCTTTCTTT
TRBD1	.	TRBJ1-4	TRBV7-6	CASSSASNTGGEKLFF	TGTGCCAGCAGCTCTGCCTCCAATACAGGGGGCGAAAAACTGTTTTTT
TRBD1	.	TRBJ1-1	TRBV10-3	CAIKNSDRDSEAFF	TGTGCCATCAAGAACTCTGACAGGGACTCTGAAGCTTTCTTT
.	.	TRBJ1-3	TRBV9	CASSLEGNSGNTIYF	TGTGCCAGCAGCCTGGAGGGGAACTCTGGAAACACCATATATTTT
.	.	TRBJ1-1	TRBV6-1	CASSKAGRTTPEAFF	TGTGCCAGCAGTAAAGCGGGTCGGACAACCCCTGAAGCTTTCTTT
TRBD2	.	TRBJ2-1	TRBV18	CASSPLFTGGASYNEQFF	TGTGCCAGCTCACCACTTTTTACCGGGGGGGCTTCCTACAATGAGCAGTTCTTC
.	.	TRBJ2-3	TRBV2	CASMGRDTQYF	TGTGCCAGCATGGGGAGGGATACGCAGTATTTT
TRBD1	.	TRBJ1-2	TRBV5-6	CASSFDRVGYTF	TGTGCCAGCAGCTTCGACAGGGTTGGCTACACCTTC
.	.	TRBJ2-1	TRBV2	CASSGGGYTYNEQFF	TGTGCCAGCAGTGGGGGCGGTTACACCTACAATGAGCAGTTCTTC
.	.	TRBJ2-2	TRBV14	CASRPQNTGELFF	TGTGCCAGCAGACCACAGAACACCGGGGAGCTGTTTTTT
.	.	TRBJ1-4	TRBV20-1	CSASKSGLTNEKLFF	TGCAGTGCTAGTAAATCAGGACTGACTAATGAAAAACTGTTTTTT
TRBD2	.	TRBJ2-1	TRBV2	CASRETSGGAHEQFF	TGTGCCAGCAGAGAGACTAGCGGGGGGGCCCATGAGCAGTTCTTC
.	once	TRBJ1-2	TRBV19	CATLPWATMEGISGYTF	TGTGCCACTCTCCCTTGGGCCACTATGGAGGGTATAAGTGGCTACACCTTC
.	.	TRBJ1-2	TRBV3-1/TRBV3-2	CASSQGVGADGYTF	TGTGCCAGCAGCCAAGGAGTAGGGGCGGATGGCTACACCTTC
.	.	TRBJ1-5	TRBV11-2	CASSPDSYSNQPQHF	TGTGCCAGCAGCCCGGACAGTTATAGCAATCAGCCCCAGCATTTT
.	.	TRBJ1-6	TRBV19	CASSPQLRNSPLHF	TGTGCCAGTAGTCCACAGCTCCGCAATTCACCCCTCCACTTT